The rows below give T cell receptor beta chains drawn from one sample of a study of shared clonotypes between healthy human individuals. Here immunoSEQ multiplex PCR was the method, and the copy in TCRdb shows in-frame clones only, minus some. The sample lists hundreds of thousands of clones; approximately 96% were seen once. The sequenced sample consisted of naive CD8+ T cells sorted from blood. The receptors originated from a woman aged 30 to 39 in good health. CDR3s include the opening cysteine and the closing phenylalanine or tryptophan.

TRBV7-8	14	TRBJ2-7	CASSPGYGTYEQYF
TRBV10-3	13	TRBJ2-7	CAISEGTSYEQYF
TRBV7-8	11	TRBJ2-7	CASSEGAEQYF
TRBV7-9	15	TRBJ2-1	CASSFPGESRDEQFF
TRBV2	12	TRBJ2-7	CASSEWADEQYF
TRBV9	14	TRBJ2-7	CASSVSGASYEQYF
TRBV6-1	15	TRBJ2-2	CASIVGAVGTGELFF
TRBV27	15	TRBJ2-1	CASSLSLAGGDEQFF
TRBV29-1	15	TRBJ1-2	CSVDIGTGGEGGYTF
TRBV28	12	TRBJ2-3	CASSLGADTQYF
TRBV5-1	14	TRBJ1-1	CASSLYNGNTEAFF
TRBV27	16	TRBJ2-7	CASSTFLGYIGYEQYF
TRBV5-6	14	TRBJ2-7	CASSLDAWTYEQYF
TRBV4-1	13	TRBJ1-6	CASSHGLYSPLHF
TRBV19	16	TRBJ2-2	CASSIWGGANTGELFF
TRBV9	14	TRBJ1-1	CASSVGGANTEAFF
TRBV28	14	TRBJ1-1	CASSPRLGHYEAFF
TRBV7-6	15	TRBJ2-1	CASSPSTSAYNEQFF
TRBV14	13	TRBJ1-1	CASSQVWISEAFF
TRBV5-4	13	TRBJ2-5	CASGTEAQETQYF
TRBV5-4	13	TRBJ1-1	CASSPGGATEAFF
TRBV11-1	18	TRBJ2-3	CASSLDFGGRRNTDTQYF
TRBV19	15	TRBJ2-7	CASSPSGTVVYEQYF
TRBV23-1	15	TRBJ1-2	CASSQWGQTDYGYTF
TRBV10-3	14	TRBJ2-1	CAIRTGEMNNEQFF
TRBV15	14	TRBJ2-2	CATTARVNTGELFF
TRBV2	14	TRBJ1-1	CASSVEEGEGEAFF
TRBV7-9	15	TRBJ2-5	CASSLYASEAQRQYF
TRBV2	15	TRBJ1-4	CASTLMGGGLEKLFF
TRBV14	15	TRBJ2-3	CASSQLAGPGVTQYF
TRBV4-1	18	TRBJ2-7	CASSQAPMGQFSSYEQYF
TRBV29-1	13	TRBJ1-2	CSVEDRQGNGYTF
TRBV28	13	TRBJ2-1	CASRISSYNEQFF
TRBV13	17	TRBJ2-6	CASSPYSPYSGANVLTF
TRBV28	14	.	CASSMFGGGHEQYF
TRBV5-1	16	TRBJ1-1	CASSLEGGQRRTEAFF
TRBV14	18	TRBJ2-5	CASSQARVLRTEQETQYF
TRBV5-1	14	TRBJ2-7	CASSFSSGTYEQYF
TRBV5-6	17	TRBJ2-7	CASSLWVAGPYSYEQYF
TRBV19	15	TRBJ2-7	CASSIFGATAYEQYF
TRBV2	15	.	CASRNGQGARHEQYF
TRBV6-5	14	TRBJ1-1	CASSHGALHTEAFF
TRBV4-2	11	TRBJ1-1	CASSTNTEAFF
TRBV7-8	16	TRBJ1-1	CASSWTGNGGNTEAFF
TRBV5-4	11	TRBJ1-3	CASSFGNTIYF
TRBV4-1	15	TRBJ1-3	CASSQEGSSGNTIYF
TRBV7-8	13	TRBJ1-1	CANSSRTNTEAFF
TRBV21-1	14	TRBJ2-5	CASSKQAGGETQYF